Reported below is one TCR beta chain. The data belong to a study of cytomegalovirus exposure and HLA in healthy donors. The CDR3 is 12 residues long. Trimming pared 7 bases from V and 6 bases from J, leaving 16 bases between. From germline, CDR1 is SQVTM and CDR2 ANQGSEA. Primers included in the PCR were 60 Vbeta and 13 Jbeta primers. The protocol was immunoSEQ multiplex PCR, while the TCRdb copy is restricted to in-frame clones and leaves out a portion. Of around 150,000 clones listed, about 77% are singletons. The specimen was PBMCs. The receptor was derived from a woman in her forties in good health and CMV-seronegative. J is TRBJ2-7 and V is TRBV29-1; D is perhaps TRBD1 (6 bases). Here the CDR3 DNA reads TGCAGCGCCGCCGGGACAACCTGCGAGCAGTACTTC. Its translation: CSAAGTTCEQYF.